This passage covers 25 T cell receptor beta chains from one sample sequenced in a study of T cells after yellow fever vaccination. Each CDR3 protein gets one entry after TCRdb re-called the 5' RACE reads with MiXCR. The sample shows 200,000 to 300,000 distinct CDR3 sequences, roughly 6.2% of them seen only once. The sequenced sample was CD4+ T cells sorted from PBMCs, obtained on the day of the yellow fever booster vaccination. These receptors were taken from a man aged 30-40 years who received the YFV17D yellow fever vaccine.

The table lists this clonotype with many counts. The chain links TRBV3-1 to TRBJ2-5; D possibly corresponds to TRBD1 (6 bases). The CDR3 extends over 16 amino acids. CDR1 is LGHDT, CDR2 YNNKEL, per germline (reference sequence). The ends were cut back, 4 bases at V and 1 base at J, with 16 bases in the middle. The CDR3 here is CASSLRAQGIQETQYF. The CDR3 DNA is TGTGCCAGCAGCCTTAGAGCACAGGGCATCCAAGAGACCCAGTACTTC.

The chain combines TRBV5-1 with TRBJ1-3; no clear D gene. V was shortened by 4 bases and J by 4 bases, with 15 bases between the two germline ends. This CDR3 has 15 residues. Germline values: CDR1 SGHRS, CDR2 YFSETQ. The CDR3 is CASSPQGTGGNTIYF. CDR3 coding DNA: TGCGCCAGCAGCCCCCAAGGCACCGGGGGAAACACCATATATTTT.

This clonotype was seen only a few times. This sequence joins TRBV7-3 and TRBJ2-1, with D possibly called TRBD1 or TRBD2 (5 bases each). Germline assignment: CDR1 SGHTA and CDR2 FQGTGA. Trimming took 2 bases from V and 8 from J, leaving 13 bases between them. The CDR3 sequence is 14 residues long. DNA of the CDR3: TGTGCCAGCAGCTTATCGGGGACGAGAGATGAGCAGTTCTTC. This gives the protein CASSLSGTRDEQFF.

Many counts were recorded for this clonotype. V and J are TRBV20-1 and TRBJ2-4; D gene uncertain. Trimming left V 4 bases short and J 0 bases short, with 7 bases between. The CDR3 covers 13 residues. Looked up from germline, CDR1 is DFQATT and CDR2 is SNEGSKA (reference sequence). The CDR3 DNA reads as TGCAGTGCTATAGAAGTAGCCAAAAACATTCAGTACTTC. It codes for CSAIEVAKNIQYF.

The sample holds many counts of this clonotype. The chain employs TRBV20-1 and TRBJ2-1; TRBD2 is a possible D gene (5 bases). Trimming took 0 bases from V and 3 from J, leaving 9 bases between them. The CDR3 loop spans 14 amino acids. Germline V gene data show CDR1 as DFQATT and CDR2 as SNEGSKA (reference sequence). The CDR3 region has the DNA TGCAGTGCTAGAGATATGCGGGTCTACAATGAGCAGTTCTTC. It is translated as CSARDMRVYNEQFF.

This clonotype was recorded many times. The V and J genes are TRBV15 and TRBJ2-1, with TRBD2 identical over 13 bases. CDR3 size: 18 residues. Per the germline V gene, CDR1 is LNHNV and CDR2 is YYDKDF (reference sequence). V lost 1 base and J lost 4; bases outside the gene matches: 7. The CDR3: CATSRGSGTSGNYNEQFF. The CDR3 DNA sequence: TGTGCCACCAGCAGAGGTTCCGGGACTAGCGGGAATTACAATGAGCAGTTCTTC.

V usage is TRBV5-1 and J usage is TRBJ1-6; perhaps TRBD1 as D (5 bases). The CDR3 length is 15 residues. V lost 1 base and J 8 bases, leaving 13 bases between the germline ends. The germline gives CDR1 SGHRS, CDR2 YFSETQ. CDR3 protein: CASSLTEGLDSPLHF. The CDR3 DNA reads as TGCGCCAGCAGCTTGACCGAGGGGTTAGATTCACCCCTCCACTTT.

This clonotype was recorded at least ten times. J is TRBJ2-2 and V is TRBV11-2; D possibly matches TRBD1 or TRBD2 (5 bases each). From germline, CDR1 is SGHAT and CDR2 FQNNGV. This CDR3 has 14 amino acids. Trimming cost V 6 bases and J 4 bases, with 12 bases left between them. The CDR3 DNA is TGTGCCAGCAGAAGGGACCCCGCCACCGGGGAGCTGTTTTTT. It is translated as CASRRDPATGELFF.

The chain links TRBV9 to TRBJ2-3, with D possibly matching TRBD1 (5 bases). V was cut by 0 bases and J by 7 bases, with 9 bases left in between. This CDR3 is built from 13 residues. CDR1 and CDR2 from the germline V gene are SGDLS and YYNGEE. The CDR3 is CASSVEGHYTQYF. CDR3 DNA: TGTGCCAGCAGCGTAGAAGGACATTATACGCAGTATTTT.

This clonotype was seen more than once but under ten times. The rearrangement joins TRBV19 to TRBJ1-6, with 9 bases identical to TRBD1. CDR1 LNHDA and CDR2 SQIVND come from the germline V gene (reference sequence). The length of the CDR3 is 16 residues. J lost 10 bases, V lost 6 bases, and 13 bases had no gene match. The CDR3 DNA is TGTGCCAGTAGCCCTCGCTGGGACAGGGTCAACTCACCCCTCCACTTT. It codes for CASSPRWDRVNSPLHF.

This clonotype was found a few times. V usage is TRBV20-1 and J usage is TRBJ2-3; the D call may be TRBD1 or TRBD2 (5 bases each). Trimming stripped 5 bases from V and 6 bases from J, with 18 bases between. The CDR3 has 14 residues. CDR1 is DFQATT, CDR2 SNEGSKA, per germline (reference sequence). The CDR3: CSAPRDGSGDTQYF. DNA for the CDR3: TGCAGTGCTCCTCGGGACGGTTCTGGGGATACGCAGTATTTT.

This clonotype was seen a handful of times. The J gene is TRBJ1-3, the V gene TRBV7-2; unclear D gene. This CDR3 spans 13 amino acids. Trimming shortened V by 7 bases and J by 3 bases, and 10 bases separated the two germline ends. Germline V gives CDR1 SGHTA, CDR2 FQGNSA. CDR3 sequence reads: CASTMVGGNTIYF. The CDR3 DNA follows: TGTGCCAGCACCATGGTTGGTGGAAACACCATATATTTT. Supplemented by reference TRBV7-2 and TRBJ1-3, the full variable domain reads GAGVSQSPSNKVTEKGKDVELRCDPISGHTALYWYRQSLGQGLEFLIYFQGNSAPDKSGLPSDRFSAERTGGSVSTLTIQRTQQEDSAVYLCASTMVGGNTIYFGEGSWLTVV.

This clonotype showed up many times. The chain couples TRBV3-1 to TRBJ2-3; TRBD2 matches 13 bases. Germline CDR1 LGHDT, CDR2 YNNKEL (reference sequence). The CDR3 runs 15 residues. J gave up 7 bases and V 3 bases, and 4 bases lay outside the gene matches. CDR3 loop: CASSQPTSGRNTQYF. CDR3 nucleotides: TGTGCCAGCAGCCAGCCGACTAGCGGGAGGAATACGCAGTATTTT.

This clonotype was counted a few times. V and J are TRBV5-1 and TRBJ1-3; D might be TRBD1 (5 bases). CDR3 size: 17 residues. Germline assignment: CDR1 SGHRS and CDR2 YFSETQ. V was pared by 4 bases and J by 0 bases, with 17 bases between. CDR3 loop: CASSAGGGGISGNTIYF. For the CDR3, the DNA is TGCGCCAGCAGCGCCGGTGGGGGGGGGATCTCTGGAAACACCATATATTTT.

The V and J genes are TRBV29-1 and TRBJ2-5, with D perhaps TRBD1 (6 bases). This CDR3 has 13 residues. V lost 7 bases to trimming and J lost 1 base, with 13 bases between them. CDR1 SQVTM and CDR2 ANQGSEA come from the germline V gene. In DNA form, the CDR3 reads TGCAGCGCCGCCGGGACAATCCAAGAGACCCAGTACTTC. Translating gives CSAAGTIQETQYF.

The rearrangement links TRBV7-2 to TRBJ2-7, with D perhaps being TRBD1 or TRBD2 (6 bases each). Trimming removed 5 bases at V and 6 bases at J, with 29 bases between. CDR1 and CDR2 from the germline V gene are SGHTA and FQGNSA. The CDR3 is 18 amino acids. The CDR3 protein is CASSTTARRGVTSFEQYF. CDR3 coding DNA: TGTGCCAGCAGCACGACTGCGCGCAGGGGCGTAACTAGCTTCGAGCAGTACTTC. The full variable domain, completed using reference TRBV7-2 and TRBJ2-7, is GAGVSQSPSNKVTEKGKDVELRCDPISGHTALYWYRQSLGQGLEFLIYFQGNSAPDKSGLPSDRFSAERTGGSVSTLTIQRTQQEDSAVYLCASSTTARRGVTSFEQYFGPGTRLTVT.

This clonotype was detected ten times or more. The V call is TRBV7-2, the J call TRBJ2-1; no firm D call. The germline gives CDR1 SGHTA, CDR2 FQGNSA. The CDR3 runs 13 residues. Trimming stripped 5 bases from V and 2 bases from J, with 7 bases between. As DNA, the CDR3 is TGTGCCAGCAGCCGCGGCCCCTACAATGAGCAGTTCTTC. Translated, it gives CASSRGPYNEQFF. Based on the CDR3 plus reference TRBV7-2 and TRBJ2-1, the full variable domain is GAGVSQSPSNKVTEKGKDVELRCDPISGHTALYWYRQSLGQGLEFLIYFQGNSAPDKSGLPSDRFSAERTGGSVSTLTIQRTQQEDSAVYLCASSRGPYNEQFFGPGTRLTVL.

This clonotype was recorded many times. This chain joins TRBV20-1 and TRBJ2-5; D perhaps matches TRBD1 (7 bases). Germline CDR1 and CDR2: DFQATT and SNEGSKA (reference sequence). This CDR3 is 12 amino acids long. The CDR3 sequence is CSPQGRGEAQYF. The CDR3 nucleotides read TGCAGCCCACAGGGGCGGGGTGAGGCCCAGTACTTC.

The chain links TRBV5-4 to TRBJ2-7; 12 bases agree with TRBD2. Germline values: CDR1 SGHNT, CDR2 YYREEE (reference sequence). This CDR3 has 17 residues. After removal of 2 bases from V and 4 bases from J, the junction contained 10 bases not matched to a gene. The CDR3, as DNA: TGTGCCAGCAGCTTCTTAACTAGCGGGAGGACTAAGTACGAGCAGTACTTC. Translation gives CASSFLTSGRTKYEQYF.

The V and J genes are TRBV7-9 and TRBJ2-7; 11 nucleotides agree with TRBD2. V lost 0 bases and J lost 9; bases outside the gene matches: 10. CDR1 and CDR2 (germline): SEHNR, FQNEAQ (reference sequence). The length of the CDR3 is 16 residues. The CDR3 DNA reads TGTGCCAGCAGCTTAGCGACCGGGACTAGCGGTCTTGGGCAGTACTTC. Amino acid sequence: CASSLATGTSGLGQYF.

This clonotype was observed a handful of times. The chain combines TRBV10-3 with TRBJ2-1; D is possibly TRBD2 (5 bases). The V gene lost 6 bases and the J gene lost 4 bases, with 13 bases spanning the gap. The CDR3 is 14 residues long. CDR1 and CDR2 from the germline V gene are ENHRY and SYGVKD. CDR3 amino acids: CAIRLSETYNEQFF. The CDR3 coding sequence is TGTGCCATCAGACTTAGCGAGACATACAATGAGCAGTTCTTC.

This clonotype was counted many times. The chain couples TRBV30 to TRBJ1-5, with D perhaps TRBD1 (6 bases). Germline CDR1 and CDR2: GTSNPN and SVGIG (reference sequence). V lost 4 bases, J lost 4 bases, and 11 bases lay in between. CDR3 length: 13 amino acids. This CDR3 is CAWNRQENQPQHF. The CDR3 DNA reads TGTGCCTGGAACCGACAGGAGAATCAGCCCCAGCATTTT.

CDR3 protein: CSARDKRGETQYF. DNA for the CDR3: TGCAGTGCTAGAGATAAGCGGGGAGAGACCCAGTACTTC. The V call is TRBV20-1, the J call TRBJ2-5; TRBD2 matches at 7 bases. From germline, CDR1 is DFQATT and CDR2 SNEGSKA (reference sequence). The CDR3 sequence is 13 residues long. V trimming: 0 bases; J trimming: 4 bases; junction bases outside the gene matches: 2.

V and J are TRBV6-5 and TRBJ2-1, with no clear D. Germline CDR1 is MNHEY and CDR2 is SVGAGI. The CDR3 contains 12 residues. Between the trimmed V and J ends, which lost 6 bases and 5 bases, there was a span of 8 bases. The CDR3 DNA sequence: TGTGCCAGCAGGTCCCCCGACAATGAGCAGTTCTTC. Amino acid sequence: CASRSPDNEQFF.

This clonotype has ten or more counts. The chain employs TRBV28 and TRBJ2-7, with 9 bases that match TRBD1. V dropped 10 bases and J dropped 6; count of bases not matched to a gene: 10. CDR3 size: 13 residues. The V gene's germline CDR1 is MDHEN and CDR2 SYDVKM. Written as DNA, the CDR3 is TGTGCCACCCGGGACAGGGACTTGGGCGAGCAGTACTTC. The encoded protein is CATRDRDLGEQYF.